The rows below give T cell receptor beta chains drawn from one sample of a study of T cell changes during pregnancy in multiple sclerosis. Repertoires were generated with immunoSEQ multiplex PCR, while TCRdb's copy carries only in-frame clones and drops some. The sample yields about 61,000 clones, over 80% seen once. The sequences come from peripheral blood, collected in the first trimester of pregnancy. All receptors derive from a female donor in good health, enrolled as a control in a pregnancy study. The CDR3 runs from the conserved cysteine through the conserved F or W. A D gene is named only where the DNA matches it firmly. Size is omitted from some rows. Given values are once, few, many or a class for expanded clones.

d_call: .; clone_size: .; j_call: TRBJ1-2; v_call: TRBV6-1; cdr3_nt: TGTGCCAGCAGGGTCCGGGACACCCTAAACTATGGCTACACCTTC; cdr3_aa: CASRVRDTLNYGYTF
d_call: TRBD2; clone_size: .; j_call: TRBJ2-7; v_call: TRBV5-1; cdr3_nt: TGCGCCAGCAGCTTGGCACTAGCGGGGATAGACGAGCAGTACTTC; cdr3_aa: CASSLALAGIDEQYF
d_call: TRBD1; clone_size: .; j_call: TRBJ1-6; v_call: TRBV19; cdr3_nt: TGTGCCAGTACGGCCCGACAGGGCAGGAATTCACCCCTCCACTTT; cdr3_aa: CASTARQGRNSPLHF
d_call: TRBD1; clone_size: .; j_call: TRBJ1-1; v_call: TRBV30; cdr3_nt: TGTGCCTGCCCGACAGGGGCTGAAGCTTTCTTT; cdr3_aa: CACPTGAEAFF
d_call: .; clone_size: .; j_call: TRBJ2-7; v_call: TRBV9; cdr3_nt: TGTGCCAGCAGCGTAAATGACAGCCCCTACGAGCAGTACTTC; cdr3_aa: CASSVNDSPYEQYF
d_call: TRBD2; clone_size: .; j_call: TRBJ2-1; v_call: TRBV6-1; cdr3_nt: TGTGCCAGCAGTGAGGGACTAGCGGGGGGCCTTGAGTTCTTC; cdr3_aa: CASSEGLAGGLEFF
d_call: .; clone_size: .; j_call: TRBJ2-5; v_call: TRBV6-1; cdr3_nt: TGTGCCAGCAGGGTCATGGGGCAAGCGGAGACCCAGTACTTC; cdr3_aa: CASRVMGQAETQYF
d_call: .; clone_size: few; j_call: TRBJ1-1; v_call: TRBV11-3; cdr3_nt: TGTGCCAGCAGCTTGGGGCAGGCCCAATCGAACACTGAAGCTTTCTTT; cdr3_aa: CASSLGQAQSNTEAFF
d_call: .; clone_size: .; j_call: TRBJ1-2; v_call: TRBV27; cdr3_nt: TGTGCCAGCAGAGAAGCCGGGACTGGCTCTAACTATGGCTACACCTTC; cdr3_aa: CASREAGTGSNYGYTF
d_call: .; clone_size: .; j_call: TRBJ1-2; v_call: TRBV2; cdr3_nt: TGTGCCAGCAGTGAACAGGTTAACTATGGCTACACCTTC; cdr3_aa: CASSEQVNYGYTF
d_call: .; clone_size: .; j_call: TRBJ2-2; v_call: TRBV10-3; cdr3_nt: TGTGCCATCAGCGGAGTAGGCAGCAGGAACACCGGGGAGCTGTTTTTT; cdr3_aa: CAISGVGSRNTGELFF
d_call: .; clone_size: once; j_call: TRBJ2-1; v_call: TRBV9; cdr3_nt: TGTGCCAGCAGCGTAGTGTTAGCAGCATCCTACAATGAGCAGTTCTTC; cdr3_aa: CASSVVLAASYNEQFF
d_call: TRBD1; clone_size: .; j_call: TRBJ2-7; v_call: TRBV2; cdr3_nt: TGTGCCAGCAGCGTCGCCGGGACAGGGGGCTACGAGCAGTACTTC; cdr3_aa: CASSVAGTGGYEQYF
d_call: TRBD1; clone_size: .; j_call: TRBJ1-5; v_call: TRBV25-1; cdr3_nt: TGTGCCAGCCACCTCGGAGGACAGGGGGCGAGGCAGCCCCAGCATTTT; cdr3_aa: CASHLGGQGARQPQHF
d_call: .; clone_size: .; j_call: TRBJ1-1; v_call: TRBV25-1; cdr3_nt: TGTGCCAGCTCCGGGGGTAAAAACACTGAAGCTTTCTTT; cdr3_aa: CASSGGKNTEAFF
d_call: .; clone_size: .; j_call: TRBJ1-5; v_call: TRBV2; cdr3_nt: TGTGCCAGCAGCGGGACACAGAATAGCAATCAGCCCCAGCATTTT; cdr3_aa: CASSGTQNSNQPQHF
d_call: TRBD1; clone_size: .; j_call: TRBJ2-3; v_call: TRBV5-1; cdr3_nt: TGCGCCAGCAGCTTGGATGGACAGGGGGCGAGAGATACGCAGTATTTT; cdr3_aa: CASSLDGQGARDTQYF
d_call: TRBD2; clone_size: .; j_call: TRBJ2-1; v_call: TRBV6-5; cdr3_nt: TGTGCCAGCAGTTATCTAGCGGGGGGGGACAATGAGCAGTTCTTC; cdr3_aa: CASSYLAGGDNEQFF
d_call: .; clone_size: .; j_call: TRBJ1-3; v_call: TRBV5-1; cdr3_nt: TGCGCCAGCAGCCTGGACGGGATAACTAGCTCTGGAAACACCATATATTTT; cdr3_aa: CASSLDGITSSGNTIYF